This T cell receptor (beta chain) emerged from a study of response to subunit inactivated influenza vaccine. Study-wide results and caveats: Each seasonal influenza vaccination, the authors suggested, recruits few new T cells.

TCRdb itself ran the RT-PCR reads through MiXCR, one entry per CDR3 protein. The sample contains some 800,000 distinct CDR3 sequences, approximately 22% of which appear only once. From germline, CDR1 is MGHRA and CDR2 YSYEKL. This CDR3 contains 15 residues. V lost 4 bases and J lost 8, with 17 bases in between. With regard to this clonotype: Its antigen is undetermined.

This clonotype was sampled from a man aged 50-59 years who received an inactivated influenza vaccine. J is TRBJ1-4 and V is TRBV4-1; D uncertain. This specimen consisted of PBMCs from blood, obtained around 5 days after vaccination. The CDR3 nucleotides read TGCGCCAGCAGCCCGGTGCGGAATGGAATCGAAAAACTGTTTTTT. Protein product: CASSPVRNGIEKLFF.